This T cell receptor beta chain was identified in a study of blood T cell repertoires in COVID-19 (TCRdb year 2020). With regard to the full study: Collaborator samples came from the United States, Italy and Spain and covered acute and convalescent phases of COVID-19. The prospective study material was composed of cDNA or gDNA derived from T cells, B-cell-depleted T cells, or PBMCs. The dataset comprised deeply sampled blood TCRbeta repertoires from subjects exposed to, actively infected with, or recovered from COVID-19. The repertoires were released in a freely available public database intended as a resource for research on the immune response to SARS-CoV-2. Samples were obtained from the ongoing ImmuneRACE study (first 160 participants) and from about 1,300 subjects provided by 6 global collaborators. Nearly every sample came with metadata listing a de-identified subject ID, COVID-19 status, age in years and sex. HLA class I and class II types, where available, came from metadata supplied by the sample provider rather than from assay-based typing. Study-level results and caveats: How much clinical and demographic metadata was included differed by source and by participant, and the metadata was provided uncurated.

Remarks on this clone: Its antigen specificity is not known. Base qualities are not at hand, and no much larger clone is one base apart.

TCRbeta CDR3 regions were amplified from genomic DNA by means of the immunoSEQ Assay, a bias-controlled multiplex PCR. In the source study's methods: The number of nucleated cells in each sample was estimated from the amplification of reference gene primers within the assay. To quantify the absolute abundance of each unique TCRbeta CDR3 rearrangement, sequence reads were collapsed and filtered. For each sample, productive Simpson clonality was calculated as the square root of Simpson's diversity index over productive rearrangements. In TCRdb, the immuneACCESS table is reduced to in-frame sequences with V and J assigned. These tables do not hold every clone; where another copy was compared, an unresolved V gene accounts for under half, and the others remain unexplained. That table supplies the V and J calls and clone size; D and trimming were determined from the DNA. Here the sample has roughly 420,000 clones; approximately 88% occur a single time. The leading ten clones occupy 0.95% to 1% of the sample.

The CDR3 runs 15 residues from the cysteine to the phenylalanine. The sequence is cut down to CDR3 DNA, 45 bases in frame from base 1. Sequences SGHRS (CDR1) and YFSETQ (CDR2) are obtained from the germline V gene. V lost 0 bases and J lost 6 bases, and the count of bases not matched to a germline gene is 4. Enrolling through a virtual design, the prospective study's participants ranged in age from roughly 18 to 95 years and lived across around 25 United States geographic areas. In the prospective study, participants were assigned to cohorts based on the clinical history participants reported in a screening survey and a study questionnaire. In the prospective study, mobile phlebotomists collected whole blood, serum and a nasopharyngeal or oropharyngeal swab from each participant. Participants in the prospective study had the option to provide additional blood draws and questionnaires over a roughly 2-month period. Blood samples from the prospective study were shipped frozen or at room temperature prior to DNA extraction.

Specimen: PBMCs or T cells enriched from blood (not recorded which). The clonotype comes from a woman in her 30s with acute COVID-19. In this chain, TRBV5-1 is recombined with TRBJ2-2, with 8 bases in between that match TRBD1. The nucleotide sequence is TGCGCCAGCAGCTTGGAGTTACAGGGGGCCGGGGAGCTGTTTTTT. Its protein is CASSLELQGAGELFF.